This T cell receptor (beta chain) was observed in a study of CD8 T cells in ankylosing spondylitis. Points from the study as a whole: Earlier work had already found some motif variants in reactive arthritis synovial fluid and blood.

The CDR3 is made up of 16 amino acids. Germline values: CDR1 SGDLS, CDR2 YYNGEE. V lost 0 bases to trimming and J lost 3 bases; unmatched junction nucleotides: 7. Quantitative molecular-barcoded 5'-RACE generated the TCR beta libraries. Each CDR3 protein is one row after TCRdb ran MiXCR on the 5' RACE reads. The table has about 42,000 distinct CDR3 sequences, 3.5% to 4% seen once. This clonotype was observed many times. What it recognizes is unknown. The sample taken for sequencing was blood, either unsorted or a sorted T cell fraction (not recorded which). The source is a female donor with ankylosing spondylitis or in good health (not recorded which). The V call is TRBV9, the J call TRBJ1-1; 8 bases are shared with TRBD1. The CDR3 region is CASSVAIQGADTEAFF. The DNA of the CDR3 is TGTGCCAGCAGCGTAGCAATCCAGGGGGCTGACACTGAAGCTTTCTTT.